These T cell receptor beta chains were read from a single sample in a study of PD-1 blockade in classical Hodgkin lymphoma. Clones were read by immunoSEQ multiplex PCR, and TCRdb kept only the in-frame ones, dropping some. The repertoire consists of under 70,000 clones, with 70% to 90% occurring once and the leading ten covering around 13%. The sequenced sample was peripheral blood mononuclear cells (PBMCs), obtained at baseline. All receptors derive from a human donor with classical Hodgkin lymphoma. Both conserved end residues are part of each CDR3. The D gene is left open where the match is weak. Rows give clone size only sometimes, using once, few, many, or a class for an expanded clone.

j_call v_call clone_size d_call cdr3_nt cdr3_aa
TRBJ2-2 TRBV6-5 NA NA TGTGCCAGCAGTTACTCGGAGGGGGCCAGTGGGGAGCTGTTTTTT CASSYSEGASGELFF
TRBJ2-6 TRBV27 NA NA TGTGCCAGCAGTTTATCCAGGTTCTCTGGGGCCAACGTCCTGACTTTC CASSLSRFSGANVLTF
TRBJ2-3 TRBV29-1 once NA TGCAGCGTGGAGCTAGGGGATACGCAGTATTTT CSVELGDTQYF
TRBJ1-1 TRBV5-6 NA NA TGTGCCAGCAGCTCCGGGACCACTGAAGCTTTCTTT CASSSGTTEAFF
TRBJ1-1 TRBV7-6 NA NA TGTGCCAGCAGCTTAGGGGGAGGCGGCACTGAAGCTTTCTTT CASSLGGGGTEAFF
TRBJ2-7 TRBV6-5 once TRBD1 TGTGCCAGCAGTCGGACAGGCTACGAGCAGTACTTC CASSRTGYEQYF
TRBJ1-1 TRBV5-1 NA NA TGCGCCAGCAGCTTGGAACCGGGCCGCCTCATTGAAGCTTTCTTT CASSLEPGRLIEAFF
TRBJ2-5 TRBV5-6 NA NA TGTGCCAGCAGCTTCTTCGACATCCAAGAGACCCAGTACTTC CASSFFDIQETQYF
TRBJ1-2 TRBV10-3 NA NA TGTGCCACGGGTGACCCGGTGCGTGCTAACTATGGCTACACCTTC CATGDPVRANYGYTF
TRBJ2-6 TRBV2 NA NA TGTGCCAGGAGTTACTCTGGGGCCAACGTCCTGACTTTC CARSYSGANVLTF
TRBJ1-5 TRBV30 NA NA TGTGCCTGGGGATCCACGGGCAATCAGCCCCAGCATTTT CAWGSTGNQPQHF
TRBJ2-2 TRBV1 NA NA TGCACCAGCAGCCAAGATAAGGGGACTAGCGGGGGGCTCGCGAACACCGGGGAGCTGTTTTTT CTSSQDKGTSGGLANTGELFF
TRBJ1-1 TRBV5-1 few TRBD1 TGCGCCAGCAGCTTAAGGGGAACGGGACAGGGGAACACTGAAGCTTTCTTT CASSLRGTGQGNTEAFF
TRBJ2-5 TRBV2 NA NA TGTGCCAGCAGTGATGTTTTCGGGAACCAAGAGACCCAGTACTTC CASSDVFGNQETQYF
TRBJ1-4 TRBV10-3 NA NA TGTGCCATCAGTGAGTGGGGGCAGGATGAAAAACTGTTTTTT CAISEWGQDEKLFF
TRBJ1-6 TRBV7-3 NA NA TGTGCCAGCAGCTTACACAATTCACCCCTCCACTTT CASSLHNSPLHF
TRBJ2-7 TRBV30 NA NA TGTGCCTTACAGGGAGATGGATACTACGAGCAGTACTTC CALQGDGYYEQYF
TRBJ1-2 TRBV9 NA NA TGTGCCAGCAGCGTAGAGGGACCCAGCTATGGCTACACCTTC CASSVEGPSYGYTF
TRBJ1-5 TRBV10-1 NA NA TGCGCCAGCAGTGAGGCACAAACACAGGTGCCCGATCAGCCCCAGCATTTT CASSEAQTQVPDQPQHF
TRBJ2-2 TRBV7-6 NA NA TGTGCCAGCAGCCCCTTGTGGGGGCAGGGCACCGGGGAGCTGTTTTTT CASSPLWGQGTGELFF
TRBJ2-5 TRBV5-1 NA TRBD2 TGCGCCAGCAGCTTTATTAGCGGGGGGTACCAAGAGACCCAGTACTTC CASSFISGGYQETQYF
TRBJ2-2 TRBV19 NA NA TGTGCCAGTAGTATAGATCTGTGGGCCGGGGAGCTGTTTTTT CASSIDLWAGELFF
TRBJ1-6 TRBV2 many NA TGTGCCAGCACCCGGCGAGAGGATAATTCACCCCTCCACTTT CASTRREDNSPLHF
TRBJ2-3 TRBV6-4 NA NA TGTGCCAGCGGGGGGCGGCGCGGGGATACGCAGTATTTT CASGGRRGDTQYF
TRBJ1-1 TRBV6-5 NA NA TGTGCCAGCAGTTATTCGACAGGCGAAGCTTTCTTT CASSYSTGEAFF
TRBJ1-1 TRBV28 NA NA TGTGCCAGCAGAGTCGGGAGCAGAGCTTTCTTT CASRVGSRAFF
TRBJ2-7 TRBV9 once NA TGTGCCAGCAGCGTAGCTCTGGGAGCGGGCTTCCTACGTTCGGTACTGGGCCACGAGCAGTACTTC CASSVALGAGFLRSVLGHEQYF
TRBJ1-4 TRBV5-4 NA NA TGTGCCAGCAGCTTGGCCTCGGGGTTCGGCGAAGCAACTAATGAAAAACTGTTTTTT CASSLASGFGEATNEKLFF
TRBJ1-2 TRBV7-3 NA NA TGTGCCAGCAGCTCCGTACTCGGACCCTATGGCTACACCTTC CASSSVLGPYGYTF
TRBJ1-2 TRBV9 NA NA TGTGCCAGCAGCGCTCCGACAGGTTCCGACTATGGCTACACCTTC CASSAPTGSDYGYTF
TRBJ1-1 TRBV18 NA NA TGTGCCAGCTCAGAGCAGGGGCCGGACACTGAAGCTTTCTTT CASSEQGPDTEAFF
TRBJ2-7 TRBV6-5 NA NA TGTGCCAGCACAGGGACGTCGGAGCAGTACTTC CASTGTSEQYF
TRBJ2-5 TRBV5-1 NA NA TGCGCCAGCAGCTTGGGGACCCAAGAGACCCAGTACTTC CASSLGTQETQYF
TRBJ1-2 TRBV5-6 NA TRBD1 TGTGCCAGCAACCCCGGGACAGGGGTCTATGGCTACACCTTC CASNPGTGVYGYTF
TRBJ1-1 TRBV5-4 NA TRBD1 TGTGCCAGCAGCTTGGACAGGGGGCGCAGAAGGAGCACTGAAGCTTTCTTT CASSLDRGRRRSTEAFF
TRBJ2-1 TRBV6-4 NA TRBD2 TGTGCCAGCAGTGACGAGGGTAGCGGGGGTTACAATGAGCAGTTCTTC CASSDEGSGGYNEQFF
TRBJ2-7 TRBV2 NA NA TGTGCCAGCGCCCGGACATACGAGCAGTACTTC CASARTYEQYF
TRBJ2-3 TRBV7-2 NA TRBD2 TGTGCCAGCAGCTTACCGGGAGCGGGGGGAATCGCAGATACGCAGTATTTT CASSLPGAGGIADTQYF
TRBJ2-1 TRBV5-1 NA NA TGCGCCAGCAGCTTGGGTGGACGGTACAATGAGCAGTTCTTC CASSLGGRYNEQFF
TRBJ1-6 TRBV30 NA NA TGTGCCTCCACCCGGGAAGCATCGGGTAATTCACCCCTCCACTTT CASTREASGNSPLHF
TRBJ1-6 TRBV5-4 NA NA TGTGCCAGCAGCGCGGGTCTTGCTTCACCCCTCCACTTT CASSAGLASPLHF
TRBJ2-1 TRBV28 NA TRBD2 TGTGCCAGCAGTACCATCTTAGCGGGGGGGCCAGGGAATGAGCAGTTCTTC CASSTILAGGPGNEQFF
TRBJ1-4 TRBV9 NA TRBD1 TGTGCCAGCAGCGAAGGACAGGCAACTAATGAAAAACTGTTTTTT CASSEGQATNEKLFF
TRBJ1-2 TRBV20-1 NA NA TGCAGTGCCAAGAGGGCGGGGGGCTACACCTTC CSAKRAGGYTF
TRBJ2-7 TRBV5-1 once NA TGCGCCAGCAGCCCCCGACAGGTCTCCTACGAGCAGTACTTC CASSPRQVSYEQYF
TRBJ2-7 TRBV27 NA NA TGTGCCAGCAGTTCTAAGGGGGTGCCCTCCTACGAGCAGTACTTC CASSSKGVPSYEQYF
TRBJ2-7 TRBV27 NA TRBD1 TGTGCCAGCAGTTTCTACGGGACAGGAACCTACGAGCAGTACTTC CASSFYGTGTYEQYF
TRBJ2-5 TRBV19 few TRBD2 TGTGCCAGTAGGGCCTTCGGGGGGGAGACCCAGTACTTC CASRAFGGETQYF
TRBJ2-7 TRBV5-1 NA TRBD1 TGCGCCAGCAGCTTGGGTCCAGGGGGTTTCCACGAGCAGTACTTC CASSLGPGGFHEQYF